This T cell receptor beta chain is drawn from a study of CD8 T cells in ankylosing spondylitis. This clonotype appeared many times. Its antigen is not identified. Trimming removed 3 bases at V and 7 bases at J, with 19 bases between. The CDR3 spans 15 residues. Looked up from germline, CDR1 is DFQATT and CDR2 is SNEGSKA (reference sequence). TCRdb recomputed calls from the 5' RACE reads with MiXCR, one row per CDR3 protein. The sample yields 300,000 to 350,000 distinct CDR3 sequences, 11% seen once. Study results and caveats: In the blood and synovial fluid of reactive arthritis, some motif variants had been previously reported. Apparently characteristic of ankylosing spondylitis blood was a TCR beta motif (eight highly homologous variants).

The sequence came from a female donor with ankylosing spondylitis or in good health (not recorded which). Sequencing was done on a sample of blood, either unsorted or a sorted T cell fraction (not recorded which). The genes are TRBV20-1 and TRBJ2-1, with D tentatively TRBD1 or TRBD2 (6 bases each). The CDR3 here is CSASGGSWVGNEQFF. The CDR3 DNA is TGCAGTGCTAGCGGGGGCTCCTGGGTCGGGAATGAGCAGTTCTTC.